One and the same sample provided the 9 T cell receptor beta chains below, sequenced in a study of blood T cell repertoires in COVID-19. Here immunoSEQ multiplex PCR was the method, and the copy in TCRdb shows in-frame clones only, minus some. The sample shows 150,000 or so clones, about nine tenths of them seen only once. Sequences were obtained from PBMCs or T cells enriched from blood (not recorded which). The receptors derive from a woman aged 35 to 49 who had been exposed to COVID-19.

This clone was found once. This chain uses TRBV7-2 with TRBJ2-5; 9 positions match TRBD2. CDR1 is SGHTA and CDR2 is FQGNSA in the germline V gene. V dropped 5 bases and J dropped 5; count of bases not matched to a gene: 9. The CDR3 consists of 15 residues. The CDR3 DNA sequence: TGTGCCAGCAGCCCCCTTAGCGGGGGCCGGGAGACCCAGTACTTC. Translated, it gives CASSPLSGGRETQYF.

This clone was detected only once. The chain links TRBV27 to TRBJ1-5; the match to TRBD1 covers 7 bases. The J segment lost 1 base and the V segment lost 2 bases, leaving 2 bases of the junction unmatched. The CDR3 is 15 amino acids. Germline values: CDR1 MNHEY, CDR2 SMNVEV (reference sequence). CDR3: CASSLKGASNQPQHF. CDR3 bases: TGTGCCAGCAGTTTAAAGGGGGCGAGCAATCAGCCCCAGCATTTT.

This clone was found once. J is TRBJ2-7 and V is TRBV21-1; TRBD1 is the table's D call, not checked against the DNA. TRBV21-1 counts as a pseudogene. The CDR3 runs to 15 residues. The CDR3 here is CASSRRNRGLGEQYF. As DNA, the CDR3 is TGTGCCAGCAGCAGACGGAACAGGGGGCTTGGGGAGCAGTACTTC.

The chain links TRBV20-1 to TRBJ1-1; D unclear. Looked up from germline, CDR1 is DFQATT and CDR2 is SNEGSKA (reference sequence). Between the trimmed V and J ends, which lost 3 bases and 4 bases, there was a span of 12 bases. The CDR3 runs to 13 residues. CDR3 in amino acids: CSASSGKITEAFF. The CDR3 nucleotides read TGCAGTGCTAGTTCGGGGAAAATCACTGAAGCTTTCTTT.

CDR3 protein: CASSPSLGREFSGANVLTF. The CDR3 DNA follows: TGTGCCAGCAGTCCCTCCCTTGGACGGGAATTCTCTGGGGCCAACGTCCTGACTTTC. This chain connects TRBV27 to TRBJ2-6; the D gene is possibly TRBD2 (5 bases). V was pared by 5 bases and J by 0 bases, with 20 bases between. CDR1 and CDR2 from the germline V gene are MNHEY and SMNVEV (reference sequence). This CDR3 comprises 19 residues.

The V call is TRBV9, the J call TRBJ1-6; D not certain. Germline V gene lookup returns CDR1 SGDLS and CDR2 YYNGEE. Trimming pared 0 bases from V and 7 bases from J, leaving 8 bases between. The CDR3 extends over 14 amino acids. CDR3 amino acids: CASSVAPENSPLHF. The DNA for the CDR3 is TGTGCCAGCAGCGTAGCTCCGGAGAATTCACCCCTCCACTTT.

The CDR3 nucleotides read TGCGCCAGCAGGGGACAGGGGACCGGGGAGCTGTTTTTT. Amino acid sequence: CASRGQGTGELFF. This chain links TRBV4-1 with TRBJ2-2; the match to TRBD1 covers 10 bases. CDR1 MGHRA and CDR2 YSYEKL come from the germline V gene. This CDR3 contains 13 residues. After removal of 6 bases from V and 5 bases from J, the junction contained 0 bases not matched to a gene.

This chain uses TRBV9 with TRBJ1-3; TRBD1 matches 7 bases. This CDR3 comprises 16 residues. The V and J ends lost 3 bases and 4 bases, in that order; junction bases with no gene match: 10. CDR1 is SGDLS, CDR2 YYNGEE, per germline. The CDR3 region is CASSALLQGTGNTIYF. CDR3 nucleotides: TGTGCCAGCAGCGCCCTTTTACAGGGGACCGGAAACACCATATATTTT.

The chain employs TRBV11-2 and TRBJ1-1; 11 bases fit TRBD1. V lost 5 bases to trimming and J lost 5 bases; unmatched junction nucleotides: 7. Germline V gene data show CDR1 as SGHAT and CDR2 as FQNNGV. This CDR3 comprises 15 residues. CDR3 loop: CASSMRGTGGTEAFF. CDR3 nucleotide sequence: TGTGCCAGCAGCATGAGAGGGACAGGGGGGACTGAAGCTTTCTTT.